Listed below are T cell receptor beta chains from one sample, sequenced in a study of CD8 T cells in ankylosing spondylitis. TCRdb recomputed calls from the 5' RACE reads with MiXCR, one row per CDR3 protein. The sample holds roughly 440,000 distinct CDR3 sequences, about a sixth seen once. The sequenced sample consisted of blood, either unsorted or a sorted T cell fraction (not recorded which). The origin of the receptors is a male donor with ankylosing spondylitis. Both conserved end residues are part of each CDR3. Each record gives: clone size, V gene, D gene, J gene, CDR3 protein, CDR3 DNA. A D gene is named only where the DNA matches it firmly. Clone size is stated in some rows and not others, as once, few, many or a class when expanded.

>NA|TRBV6-1|NA|TRBJ1-6
CASRNTPEKGPLHF
TGTGCCAGCAGGAACACCCCAGAGAAGGGACCCCTCCACTTT
>NA|TRBV6-1|TRBD2|TRBJ2-1
CASSLLLADPVGEQFF
TGTGCCAGCAGTCTTCTTCTAGCGGACCCCGTCGGAGAGCAGTTCTTC
>few|TRBV4-1|TRBD1|TRBJ2-3
CASSQDVGQGSDTQYF
TGCGCCAGCAGCCAAGATGTGGGACAGGGGTCGGATACGCAGTATTTT
>NA|TRBV6-6|NA|TRBJ1-5
CASLENNQPQHF
TGTGCCAGCTTAGAGAACAATCAGCCCCAGCATTTT
>few|TRBV7-3|NA|TRBJ1-2
CASSLAGDNFGYTF
TGTGCCAGCAGCTTAGCAGGGGATAACTTTGGCTACACCTTC
>NA|TRBV5-1|TRBD2|TRBJ2-7
CASSLSRSEGTTYEQYF
TGCGCCAGCAGCTTGTCTCGCTCGGAAGGGACTACCTACGAGCAGTACTTC
>NA|TRBV6-1|NA|TRBJ2-5
CASNQGPLAGETQYF
TGTGCCAGCAATCAGGGGCCCTTGGCGGGGGAGACCCAGTACTTC
>few|TRBV11-2|TRBD1|TRBJ1-2
CASSLAPPGGGYTF
TGTGCCAGCAGCTTAGCCCCGCCAGGGGGCGGCTACACCTTC
>few|TRBV3-1|NA|TRBJ1-2
CASSQEGGGYTF
TGTGCCAGCAGCCAGGAGGGGGGAGGCTACACCTTC
>NA|TRBV15|NA|TRBJ1-1
CATSRDLSGGMNTEAFF
TGTGCCACCAGCAGAGATCTTTCCGGCGGGATGAACACTGAAGCTTTCTTT
>NA|TRBV7-9|TRBD1|TRBJ1-1
CASSSTDRATEAFF
TGTGCCAGCAGCTCTACGGACAGGGCCACTGAAGCTTTCTTT
>many|TRBV20-1|NA|TRBJ2-1
CSARDPGSSYNEQFF
TGCAGTGCTAGAGATCCAGGGAGCTCCTACAATGAGCAGTTCTTC
>few|TRBV5-1|TRBD2|TRBJ2-2
CASSLVPSGSPGRTGELFF
TGCGCCAGCAGCTTGGTACCTAGCGGGAGCCCCGGAAGGACCGGGGAGCTGTTTTTT
>few|TRBV9|NA|TRBJ2-3
CASSPQLDTQYF
TGTGCCAGCAGCCCCCAGTTGGATACGCAGTATTTT
>few|TRBV4-3|TRBD2|TRBJ2-3
CASSQKRLATDTQYF
TGCGCCAGCAGCCAGAAACGACTAGCCACAGATACGCAGTATTTT
>NA|TRBV2|NA|TRBJ1-4
CASTGQGGEKLFF
TGTGCCAGCACGGGGCAGGGCGGTGAAAAACTGTTTTTT
>NA|TRBV3-1|NA|TRBJ1-2
CASSRFEIYTF
TGTGCCAGCAGTAGATTCGAAATCTACACCTTC
>few|TRBV12-3/TRBV12-4|NA|TRBJ2-3
CASSPRAGARIDTQYF
TGTGCCAGCAGTCCCCGCGCTGGGGCGAGGATAGATACGCAGTATTTT
>NA|TRBV7-3|NA|TRBJ2-2
CASSPGQLTGELFF
TGTGCCAGCAGCCCCGGACAGCTCACCGGGGAGCTGTTTTTT
>NA|TRBV29-1|NA|TRBJ2-1
CSVDAESGNEQFF
TGCAGCGTTGACGCCGAATCGGGCAATGAGCAGTTCTTC
>few|TRBV24-1|NA|TRBJ1-5
CATSPGGSPNPVNQPQHF
TGTGCCACCAGCCCCGGGGGCAGCCCCAATCCCGTGAATCAGCCCCAGCATTTT
>NA|TRBV5-1|NA|TRBJ2-3
CASSLGYGTDTQYF
TGCGCCAGCAGCTTGGGGTACGGCACAGATACGCAGTATTTT
>NA|TRBV7-2|TRBD1|TRBJ1-3
CASRQGELGNTIYF
TGTGCCAGCAGACAGGGGGAGTTAGGAAACACCATATATTTT
>few|TRBV7-8|NA|TRBJ2-7
CASTKDSLATYEQYF
TGTGCCAGCACCAAGGACAGCCTCGCTACCTACGAGCAGTACTTC
>NA|TRBV7-9|NA|TRBJ2-1
CASSLLGIHEQFF
TGTGCCAGCAGCTTACTGGGGATCCATGAGCAGTTCTTC
>many|TRBV12-3/TRBV12-4|TRBD1|TRBJ1-6
CASRQGDRGVALHF
TGTGCCAGCAGGCAGGGGGACAGGGGGGTAGCCCTCCACTTT
>NA|TRBV12-3/TRBV12-4|NA|TRBJ1-6
CASSLGDTAGSPLHF
TGTGCCAGCAGTTTAGGGGACACCGCGGGGTCACCCCTCCACTTT
>NA|TRBV28|NA|TRBJ2-2
CASISTGELFF
TGTGCCAGCATTAGCACCGGGGAGCTGTTTTTT
>NA|TRBV6-1|TRBD1|TRBJ1-1
CASRPWTGQGTEAFF
TGTGCCAGCAGACCCTGGACAGGGCAAGGCACTGAAGCTTTCTTT
>once|TRBV10-3|NA|TRBJ2-7
CAIRVDREGEQYF
TGTGCCATCAGGGTCGACAGGGAGGGCGAGCAGTACTTC
>few|TRBV5-4|NA|TRBJ1-2
CASSPRTAVTYGYTF
TGTGCCAGCAGCCCAAGGACAGCTGTTACCTATGGCTACACCTTC
>NA|TRBV20-1|NA|TRBJ2-5
CSASAEPEGTQYF
TGCAGTGCTAGTGCGGAACCCGAGGGGACCCAGTACTTC
>NA|TRBV3-1|TRBD1|TRBJ1-4
CASSRRQGSNEKLFF
TGTGCCAGCAGCCGACGACAGGGAAGTAATGAAAAACTGTTTTTT
>few|TRBV20-1|NA|TRBJ2-1
CSARPGGVGDQFF
TGCAGTGCTAGACCCGGCGGGGTCGGGGACCAGTTCTTC
>NA|TRBV18|TRBD1|TRBJ1-6
CASSPDRVGSPLHF
TGTGCCAGCTCACCGGACAGGGTGGGTTCACCCCTCCACTTT
>many|TRBV7-2|TRBD2|TRBJ2-7
CASSFTSGSYEQYF
TGTGCCAGCAGTTTTACTAGCGGGAGTTACGAGCAGTACTTC
>many|TRBV12-3/TRBV12-4|NA|TRBJ1-2
CASSFAEGGYTF
TGTGCCAGCAGCTTCGCAGAGGGGGGCTACACCTTC
>NA|TRBV18|NA|TRBJ1-6
CASSPPVAGGDSPLHF
TGTGCCAGCTCACCACCTGTCGCGGGGGGTGATTCACCCCTCCACTTT
>NA|TRBV20-1|TRBD1|TRBJ1-1
CSAKSTGGMNTEAFF
TGCAGTGCCAAGAGTACAGGGGGTATGAACACTGAAGCTTTCTTT
>NA|TRBV28|NA|TRBJ1-5
CASRPSDTSTQPQHF
TGTGCCAGCAGACCCTCGGACACTAGCACTCAGCCCCAGCATTTT
>few|TRBV2|TRBD2|TRBJ2-7
CASRLAGGPREQYF
TGTGCCAGCAGGCTAGCGGGGGGGCCCCGCGAGCAGTACTTC
>NA|TRBV12-3/TRBV12-4|NA|TRBJ2-1
CASSNTGRREQFF
TGTGCCAGCAGCAACACCGGGCGCAGGGAGCAGTTCTTC
>NA|TRBV20-1|NA|TRBJ2-3
CSARNTLTDTQYF
TGCAGTGCTAGAAACACCCTCACAGATACGCAGTATTTT
>few|TRBV20-1|TRBD2|TRBJ2-2
CSAIAGGNANTGELFF
TGCAGTGCCATAGCGGGAGGGAATGCGAACACCGGGGAGCTGTTTTTT
>few|TRBV6-1|TRBD1|TRBJ1-2
CASLGQVKYGYTF
TGTGCCAGCCTCGGACAGGTTAAGTATGGCTACACCTTC
>NA|TRBV6-1|TRBD1|TRBJ1-5
CASTKGQGDQPQHF
TGTGCCAGCACCAAGGGACAGGGCGATCAGCCCCAGCATTTT
>NA|TRBV28|NA|TRBJ2-2
CASSTLGTRGGELFF
TGTGCCAGCAGTACTCTGGGAACCCGTGGCGGGGAGCTGTTTTTT
>NA|TRBV20-1|NA|TRBJ1-6
CSARVRPGAANSPLHF
TGCAGTGCTAGGGTCCGGCCGGGGGCGGCTAATTCACCCCTCCACTTT
>few|TRBV20-1|NA|TRBJ1-2
CSARAARGGYTF
TGCAGTGCTAGGGCAGCCCGTGGGGGCTACACCTTC
>NA|TRBV7-2|NA|TRBJ2-3
CASSFGWGTAQYF
TGTGCCAGCAGCTTTGGATGGGGGACGGCGCAGTATTTT
>many|TRBV9|NA|TRBJ2-7
CASSVGGRRDEQYF
TGTGCCAGCAGCGTAGGTGGGCGAAGGGACGAGCAGTACTTC
>NA|TRBV11-3|NA|TRBJ2-7
CASSPSWLSSYEQYF
TGTGCCAGCAGCCCCTCCTGGCTGAGCTCCTACGAGCAGTACTTC
>NA|TRBV29-1|TRBD1|TRBJ2-7
CSVARDSSYEQYF
TGCAGCGTTGCACGGGACAGCTCCTACGAGCAGTACTTC
>few|TRBV6-1|NA|TRBJ1-1
CASSSLQNTEAFF
TGTGCCAGCAGTAGCCTACAGAACACTGAAGCTTTCTTT
>few|TRBV28|NA|TRBJ1-5
CASSLGMGGTNQPQHF
TGTGCCAGCAGTCTTGGAATGGGGGGTACTAATCAGCCCCAGCATTTT
>few|TRBV20-1|NA|TRBJ2-1
CSARAHEQFF
TGCAGTGCTAGAGCTCATGAGCAGTTCTTC
>NA|TRBV12-3/TRBV12-4|NA|TRBJ2-4
CASSSPYIEGLAKSIQYF
TGTGCCAGCAGTTCCCCGTACATTGAGGGTTTAGCCAAAAGCATTCAGTACTTC